The next 15 T cell receptor beta chains were all read from a single sample in a study of early T cells in non-severe SARS-CoV-2 infection. One entry per CDR3 protein, called by TCRdb with MiXCR from the 5' RACE reads. The sample has 69,000 or so distinct CDR3 sequences; roughly an eighth are singletons. Sequencing was carried out using whole blood. Receptors were obtained from an adult who was a healthcare worker with PCR-confirmed SARS-CoV-2 infection or an uninfected control (not recorded which).

This clonotype was seen only a few times. V usage is TRBV7-2 and J usage is TRBJ2-3; D gene ambiguous. The CDR3 loop spans 13 amino acids. Germline values: CDR1 SGHTA, CDR2 FQGNSA. The V end was cut by 1 base, the J end by 4 bases, with 6 bases between. CDR3 DNA: TGTGCCAGCAGCTTAGTTGTCTCAGATACGCAGTATTTT. Protein sequence: CASSLVVSDTQYF.

The chain couples TRBV6-2 or TRBV6-3 to TRBJ2-4; tentative D call: TRBD2 (5 bases). Germline CDR1 reads MNHEY; CDR2 reads SVGEGT. V shed 0 bases and J shed 5 bases, with 17 bases lying between them. CDR3 length: 17 amino acids. In DNA form, the CDR3 reads TGTGCCAGCAGTTACTCGGTCGGGAAGGTTTGGGAAAACATTCAGTACTTC. It encodes CASSYSVGKVWENIQYF.

Many counts were recorded for this clonotype. The rearrangement uses TRBV7-3 and TRBJ2-2, with 11 bases identical to TRBD2. There are 16 residues in the CDR3. CDR1 is SGHTA and CDR2 is FQGTGA in the germline V gene. V lost 4 bases to trimming and J lost 5 bases; unmatched junction nucleotides: 6. The CDR3 is CASSSTSGSYTGELFF. CDR3 DNA: TGTGCCAGCAGCTCTACTAGCGGGAGTTATACCGGGGAGCTGTTTTTT.

Only a few counts were recorded for this clonotype. V is TRBV2 and J is TRBJ1-1; D is unclear. Germline assignment: CDR1 SNHLY and CDR2 FYNNEI. Trimming removed 4 bases at V and 7 bases at J, with 16 bases between. CDR3 length: 14 residues. The CDR3 reads CASSGKPISSEAFF. The CDR3 coding sequence is TGTGCCAGCAGTGGCAAACCGATTAGCAGTGAAGCTTTCTTT. The variable domain in full, completed from reference TRBV2 and TRBJ1-1, reads EPEVTQTPSHQVTQMGQEVILRCVPISNHLYFYWYRQILGQKVEFLVSFYNNEISEKSEIFDDQFSVERPDGSNFTLKIRSTKLEDSAMYFCASSGKPISSEAFFGQGTRLTVV.

This clonotype occurred a few times. V is TRBV7-3 and J is TRBJ2-1; 15 bases align to TRBD2. V gave up 8 bases and J gave up 15 bases; unmatched junction bases: 20. CDR3 length: 17 amino acids. In germline, CDR1 is SGHTA, CDR2 FQGTGA. CDR3 amino acids: CASSPRGWTSGGAVLFF. DNA for the CDR3: TGTGCCAGCTCCCCGAGAGGGTGGACTAGCGGGGGGGCCGTACTGTTCTTC.

In this sample, this clonotype turned up a few times. V and J are TRBV4-2 and TRBJ1-1, with D unresolved. The germline gives CDR1 LGHNA, CDR2 YNFKEQ. Trimming cost V 2 bases and J 5 bases, with 12 bases left between them. CDR3 length: 14 amino acids. CDR3 protein: CASSQKVVGTEAFF. The CDR3 nucleotides read TGTGCCAGCAGCCAAAAGGTCGTTGGGACTGAAGCTTTCTTT.

This clonotype was counted only a few times. This rearrangement joins TRBV5-1 to TRBJ2-3; D is perhaps TRBD2 (5 bases). The CDR3 consists of 17 residues. V lost 4 bases, J lost 1 base, and 19 bases lay in between. CDR1 SGHRS and CDR2 YFSETQ come from the germline V gene. DNA for the CDR3: TGCGCCAGCAGCCCGGACCCGTTAGCGCCCGGCACAGATACGCAGTATTTT. Encoded protein: CASSPDPLAPGTDTQYF. Full variable domain (remainder filled in from reference TRBV5-1 and TRBJ2-3): KAGVTQTPRYLIKTRGQQVTLSCSPISGHRSVSWYQQTPGQGLQFLFEYFSETQRNKGNFPGRFSGRQFSNSRSEMNVSTLELGDSALYLCASSPDPLAPGTDTQYFGPGTRLTVL.

The CDR3 coding sequence is TGTGCCAGCAGCCAATTCCTGGGACAGGCGGATGAAGCTTTCTTT. Its translation is CASSQFLGQADEAFF. This rearrangement joins TRBV16 to TRBJ1-1, with 8 positions matching TRBD1. The CDR3 totals 15 residues. Germline loops: CDR1 KGHSY, CDR2 FQNENV. With 1 base clipped from V and 7 bases from J, the junction kept 8 bases outside the gene matches.

This chain joins TRBV5-1 and TRBJ2-2; 10 positions match TRBD1. CDR3 length: 16 amino acids. Germline loops: CDR1 SGHRS, CDR2 YFSETQ. V dropped 4 bases and J dropped 5; count of bases not matched to a gene: 8. The CDR3 nucleotides read TGCGCCAGCAGCACGGGACAGGGGTCAATTACCGGGGAGCTGTTTTTT. It codes for CASSTGQGSITGELFF.

V gene TRBV6-1 combines with J gene TRBJ2-1; 7 nucleotides align to TRBD1. Germline assignment: CDR1 MNHNS and CDR2 SASEGT. This CDR3 is 17 amino acids long. Trimming at V came to 6 bases and at J to 4 bases, leaving 15 bases not matched to a gene. The CDR3 DNA sequence: TGTGCCAGCAGACAAACCAACAGGGGAAGAAAGTACAATGAGCAGTTCTTC. Amino acid sequence: CASRQTNRGRKYNEQFF.

This clonotype was picked up many times. The chain carries TRBV7-2 and TRBJ1-1, with TRBD1 identical over 7 bases. Germline lookup yields CDR1 SGHTA and CDR2 FQGNSA. The V gene end was trimmed by 2 bases and the J gene end by 5 bases; junction bases not matched to a gene: 8. The length of the CDR3 is 15 residues. The CDR3 DNA follows: TGTGCCAGCAGCTTATTGACAGGGTGGTGGACTGAAGCTTTCTTT. It yields the protein CASSLLTGWWTEAFF.

This clonotype was counted many times. The J gene is TRBJ1-4, the V gene TRBV19; D unclear. This CDR3 has 15 residues. Trimming took 9 bases from V and 0 from J, leaving 14 bases between them. Germline-derived CDR1 and CDR2 are LNHDA and SQIVND (reference sequence). CDR3: CASATGLATNEKLFF. The CDR3 coding sequence is TGTGCCAGCGCGACGGGCCTTGCAACTAATGAAAAACTGTTTTTT.

This chain uses TRBV6-2 or TRBV6-3 with TRBJ2-1; D possibly corresponds to TRBD2 (6 bases). Germline CDR1 is MNHEY and CDR2 is SVGEGT. Trimming left V 0 bases short and J 3 bases short, with 9 bases between. The CDR3 is 15 residues long. The CDR3 spells CASSYSSGVYNEQFF. Written as DNA, the CDR3 is TGTGCCAGCAGTTACTCTAGCGGAGTCTACAATGAGCAGTTCTTC.

The chain links TRBV7-9 to TRBJ2-3; weak D call: TRBD1 (5 bases). CDR1 and CDR2 from the germline V gene are SEHNR and FQNEAQ (reference sequence). This CDR3 has 13 amino acids. V shed 3 bases and J shed 7 bases, with 11 bases lying between them. In DNA form, the CDR3 reads TGTGCCAGCAGCTTGGACACTGCGAATACGCAGTATTTT. Its translation: CASSLDTANTQYF.

The J gene is TRBJ2-7, the V gene TRBV21-1. TRBV21-1 is classified as a pseudogene. The CDR3 consists of 15 residues. The CDR3 region is CASSPRLFSSYEQYF. In nucleotides, the CDR3 is TGTGCCAGCAGCCCTCGCCTATTTAGCTCCTACGAGCAGTACTTC.